The 4 T cell receptor beta chains in this list originate from one sample, sequenced in a study of early T cells in non-severe SARS-CoV-2 infection. A single record per CDR3 protein comes from TCRdb applying MiXCR to the 5' RACE reads. The sample holds some 30,000 distinct CDR3 sequences, 5% to 6.5% seen once. The sample comprised whole blood. The receptor set was obtained from an adult who was a healthcare worker with PCR-confirmed SARS-CoV-2 infection or an uninfected control (not recorded which).

This clonotype was picked up many times. The chain recombines TRBV19 with TRBJ1-5; maybe TRBD1 (6 bases). V was pared by 3 bases and J by 3 bases, with 12 bases between. The germline CDR1 and CDR2 sequences are LNHDA and SQIVND (reference sequence). This CDR3 has 15 residues. CDR3 region: CASSIMDRVNQPQHF. In DNA, the CDR3 is TGTGCCAGTAGTATCATGGACAGAGTCAATCAGCCCCAGCATTTT. The entire variable domain, with the rest obtained from reference TRBV19 and TRBJ1-5, is as follows: DGGITQSPKYLFRKEGQNVTLSCEQNLNHDAMYWYRQDPGQGLRLIYYSQIVNDFQKGDIAEGYSVSREKKESFPLTVTSAQKNPTAFYLCASSIMDRVNQPQHFGDGTRLSIL.

At least ten counts were recorded for this clonotype. This chain links TRBV12-3 or TRBV12-4 with TRBJ1-6; unclear D gene. Trimming removed 1 base at V and 0 bases at J, with 7 bases between. The CDR3 sequence is 16 residues long. As DNA, the CDR3 is TGTGCCAGCAGTTTAGTCCCGAGCTCCTATAATTCACCCCTCCACTTT. This sequence encodes CASSLVPSSYNSPLHF.

The chain has TRBV3-1 and TRBJ1-1; 10 bases align to TRBD1. The CDR3 has 15 residues. CDR1 is LGHDT, CDR2 YNNKEL, per germline (reference sequence). Trimming at V came to 2 bases and at J to 5 bases, leaving 5 bases not matched to a gene. The CDR3 DNA follows: TGTGCCAGCAGCCAAACCGGGACAGGGGTTACTGAAGCTTTCTTT. This gives the protein CASSQTGTGVTEAFF.

This clonotype was detected many times. V gene TRBV7-3 combines with J gene TRBJ1-6; the D gene is possibly TRBD1 (5 bases). The CDR3 is 14 amino acids. The V end was cut by 2 bases, the J end by 7 bases, with 9 bases between. Germline CDR1 SGHTA, CDR2 FQGTGA. CDR3 bases: TGTGCCAGCAGCTTAGGGGCAGGGAATTCACCCCTCCACTTT. This gives the protein CASSLGAGNSPLHF.